These T cell receptor beta chains were read from a single sample in a study of cytomegalovirus exposure and HLA in healthy donors. TCRdb's table, derived via immunoSEQ multiplex PCR, lists solely in-frame clones and lacks some. The repertoire holds under 200,000 clones, with about three quarters as singletons. Sequenced input: PBMCs. The receptor set was obtained from a woman aged 35 to 49 in good health and CMV-seropositive. Both conserved end residues are trimmed from each CDR3.

J gene: TRBJ2-7
V gene: TRBV4-1
CDR3 protein: ASSQDNRVGGLLGFYEQY

J gene: TRBJ2-5
V gene: TRBV10-3
CDR3 protein: ATAGRETSGRETQY

J gene: TRBJ1-6
V gene: TRBV28
CDR3 protein: ASSAGQVYNSPLH

J gene: TRBJ2-2
V gene: TRBV27
CDR3 protein: ASSSTGTHGFTGELF

J gene: TRBJ1-4
V gene: TRBV5-4
CDR3 protein: ASSEGGATNEKLF

J gene: TRBJ2-3
V gene: TRBV15
CDR3 protein: ATSRDQANWRY

J gene: TRBJ1-1
V gene: TRBV10-3
CDR3 protein: AISPRAGTGAEAF

J gene: TRBJ2-7
V gene: TRBV30
CDR3 protein: AWSVRPAGGPYEQY

J gene: TRBJ1-2
V gene: TRBV12-5
CDR3 protein: ASGLVLRGEDYGYT

J gene: TRBJ2-3
V gene: TRBV27
CDR3 protein: ASSPTTRGTDTQY

J gene: TRBJ1-1
V gene: TRBV5-5
CDR3 protein: ASSLSGGVRNTEAF

J gene: TRBJ2-2
V gene: TRBV11-3
CDR3 protein: ASSGTGGPTGELF